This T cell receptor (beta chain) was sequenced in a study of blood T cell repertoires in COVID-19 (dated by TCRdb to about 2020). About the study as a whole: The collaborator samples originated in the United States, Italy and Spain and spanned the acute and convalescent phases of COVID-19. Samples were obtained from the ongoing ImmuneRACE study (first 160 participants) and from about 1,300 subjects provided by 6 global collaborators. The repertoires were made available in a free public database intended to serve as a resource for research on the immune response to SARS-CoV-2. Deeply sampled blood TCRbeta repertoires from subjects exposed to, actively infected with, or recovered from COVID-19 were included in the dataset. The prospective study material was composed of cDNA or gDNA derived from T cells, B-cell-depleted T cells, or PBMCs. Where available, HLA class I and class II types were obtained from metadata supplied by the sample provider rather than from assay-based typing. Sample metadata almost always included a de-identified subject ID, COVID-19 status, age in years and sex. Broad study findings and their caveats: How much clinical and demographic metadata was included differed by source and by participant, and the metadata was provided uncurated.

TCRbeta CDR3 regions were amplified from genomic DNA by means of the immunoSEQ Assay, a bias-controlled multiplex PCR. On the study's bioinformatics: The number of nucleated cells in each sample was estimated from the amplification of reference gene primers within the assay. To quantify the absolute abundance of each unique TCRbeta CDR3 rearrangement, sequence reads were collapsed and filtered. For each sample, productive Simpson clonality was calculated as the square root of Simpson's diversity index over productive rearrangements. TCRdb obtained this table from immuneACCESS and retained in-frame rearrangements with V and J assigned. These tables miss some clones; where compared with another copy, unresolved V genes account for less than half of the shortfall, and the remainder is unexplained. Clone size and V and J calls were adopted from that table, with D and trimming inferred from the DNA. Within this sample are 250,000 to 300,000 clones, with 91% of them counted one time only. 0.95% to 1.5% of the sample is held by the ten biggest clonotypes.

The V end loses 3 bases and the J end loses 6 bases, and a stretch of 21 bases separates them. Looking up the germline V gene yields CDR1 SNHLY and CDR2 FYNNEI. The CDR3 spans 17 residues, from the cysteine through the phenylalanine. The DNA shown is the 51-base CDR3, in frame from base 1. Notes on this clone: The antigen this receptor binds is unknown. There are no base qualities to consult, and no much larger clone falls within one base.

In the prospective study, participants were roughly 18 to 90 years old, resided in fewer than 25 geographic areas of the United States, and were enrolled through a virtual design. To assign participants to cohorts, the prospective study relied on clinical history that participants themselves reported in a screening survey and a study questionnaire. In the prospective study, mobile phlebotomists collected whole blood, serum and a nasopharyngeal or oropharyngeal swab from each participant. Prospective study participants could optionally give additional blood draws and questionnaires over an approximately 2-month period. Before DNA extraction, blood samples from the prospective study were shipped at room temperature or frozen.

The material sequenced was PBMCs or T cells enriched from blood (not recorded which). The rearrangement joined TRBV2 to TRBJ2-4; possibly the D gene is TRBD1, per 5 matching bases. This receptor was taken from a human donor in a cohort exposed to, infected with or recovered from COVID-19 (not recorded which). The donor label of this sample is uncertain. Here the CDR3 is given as CASSDRVPSDPTNIQYF. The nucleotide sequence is TGTGCCAGCAGTGACAGGGTGCCCTCGGACCCCACAAACATTCAGTACTTC.